Following are 10 T cell receptor beta chains from one sample sequenced in a study of blood T cell repertoires in COVID-19. Using immunoSEQ multiplex PCR, the repertoire was profiled, and TCRdb retains in-frame clones only, with some absent. This sample has 150,000 to 200,000 clones, with over 65% found just once. The sequenced material came from peripheral blood. All receptors come from a woman older than 75 with acute or convalescent COVID-19.

The chain carries TRBV28 and TRBJ1-5, with TRBD1 matching 8 bases. With V trimmed by 4 bases and J by 3 bases, 8 bases remained unmatched. The CDR3 extends over 16 amino acids. Germline lookup yields CDR1 MDHEN and CDR2 SYDVKM. The CDR3 region has the DNA TGTGCCAGCAGTTCCCCCGGACAGGGTGACAATCAGCCCCAGCATTTT. Amino acid sequence: CASSSPGQGDNQPQHF.

The chain carries TRBV28 and TRBJ1-3; D not certain. The CDR3 spans 15 residues. V was shortened by 8 bases and J by 0 bases, with 14 bases between the two germline ends. Germline-derived CDR1 and CDR2 are MDHEN and SYDVKM. The CDR3 sequence: CASDSHSNSGNTIYF. CDR3 DNA sequence: TGTGCCAGCGATTCTCACAGCAACTCTGGAAACACCATATATTTT.

V usage is TRBV7-8 and J usage is TRBJ1-1; 8 positions agree with TRBD1. V lost 6 bases to trimming and J lost 4 bases; unmatched junction nucleotides: 10. This CDR3 has 15 amino acids. Germline CDR1 and CDR2: SGHVS and FQNEAQ. CDR3 amino acids: CASSDRQGLFTEAFF. The CDR3 coding sequence is TGTGCCAGCAGTGATAGACAGGGGTTGTTCACTGAAGCTTTCTTT. The variable domain in full, with the rest retrieved from reference TRBV7-8 and TRBJ1-1, is GAGVSQSPRYKVAKRGQDVALRCDPISGHVSLFWYQQALGQGPEFLTYFQNEAQLDKSGLPSDRFFAERPEGSVSTLKIQRTQQEDSAVYLCASSDRQGLFTEAFFGQGTRLTVV.

The chain combines TRBV10-3 with TRBJ2-1; 8 bases line up with TRBD1. The J segment lost 4 bases and the V segment lost 1 base, leaving 3 bases of the junction unmatched. The CDR3 contains 15 residues. Germline loops: CDR1 ENHRY, CDR2 SYGVKD. CDR3 DNA sequence: TGTGCCATCAGTGAGTTAGGACAGGGATACAATGAGCAGTTCTTC. Amino acid sequence: CAISELGQGYNEQFF.

The V gene is TRBV9, the J gene TRBJ2-2; D is uncertain. V was shortened by 4 bases and J by 1 base, with 11 bases between the two germline ends. CDR1 is SGDLS, CDR2 YYNGEE, per germline. This CDR3 is built from 15 residues. Here the CDR3 DNA reads TGTGCCAGCAGCCCGAGTTTCTGGAACACCGGGGAGCTGTTTTTT. It codes for CASSPSFWNTGELFF.

This clone was seen only a few times. For the CDR3, the DNA is TGTGCCAGCAGCACCCATCGGGAATCGACAGATACGCAGTATTTT. Protein product: CASSTHRESTDTQYF. This sequence joins TRBV5-4 and TRBJ2-3; tentatively, D is TRBD2 (5 bases). CDR1 and CDR2 from the germline V gene are SGHNT and YYREEE (reference sequence). The CDR3 contains 15 residues. V lost 4 bases, J lost 3 bases, and 15 bases lay in between. Using reference TRBV5-4 and TRBJ2-3 for the parts outside the CDR3, the full variable domain is ETGVTQSPTHLIKTRGQQVTLRCSSQSGHNTVSWYQQALGQGPQFIFQYYREEENGRGNFPPRFSGLQFPNYSSELNVNALELDDSALYLCASSTHRESTDTQYFGPGTRLTVL.

This chain joins TRBV19 and TRBJ2-1, with 12 bases aligning to TRBD2. The germline V gene encodes CDR1 LNHDA and CDR2 SQIVND (reference sequence). This CDR3 region has 16 residues. Trimming cost V 5 bases and J 12 bases; bases outside gene matches: 14. DNA of the CDR3: TGTGCCAGTAGTGGCTCTAGCGGGAGGGCCCTCGGTGTGCAGTTCTTC. Its protein is CASSGSSGRALGVQFF.

This clone appeared once. This chain's CDR3 is CAISDPRSYEQYF. The CDR3, as DNA: TGTGCCATCAGTGACCCTAGGTCCTACGAGCAGTACTTC. The chain couples TRBV10-3 to TRBJ2-7; the D is unclear. Trimming removed 3 bases from V and 1 base from J, with 7 bases in between. This CDR3 spans 13 amino acids. Germline CDR1 and CDR2: ENHRY and SYGVKD.

This clone has ten or more counts. The chain links TRBV6-1 to TRBJ1-2, with D perhaps matching TRBD1 (6 bases). CDR3 size: 17 residues. Germline V CDR1 and CDR2: MNHNS, SASEGT. V lost 3 bases and J 5 bases, leaving 22 bases between the germline ends. This CDR3 reads CASSEHRRQERGYGYTF. The CDR3 nucleotides are TGTGCCAGCAGTGAGCATCGCAGACAGGAGAGGGGGTATGGCTACACCTTC.

The chain has TRBV19 and TRBJ2-1; TRBD2 matches 8 bases. The J segment lost 5 bases and the V segment lost 11 bases, leaving 11 bases of the junction unmatched. CDR1 and CDR2 from the germline V gene are LNHDA and SQIVND (reference sequence). The CDR3 sequence is 14 residues long. The chain's CDR3 is CAESSGRPNNEQFF. The CDR3 DNA sequence: TGTGCCGAAAGCAGCGGGAGACCCAACAATGAGCAGTTCTTC.